This T cell receptor beta chain was sequenced in a study of response to subunit inactivated influenza vaccine. Overall study findings and caveats: Authors suggested few new T cells are recruited by each seasonal influenza vaccination.

V was shortened by 8 bases and J by 0 bases, with 8 bases between the two germline ends. From germline, CDR1 is MNHNS and CDR2 SASEGT. This CDR3 comprises 13 residues. TCRdb recomputed calls from the RT-PCR reads with MiXCR, one row per CDR3 protein. This sample yields roughly 760,000 distinct CDR3 sequences, of which about 20% are seen a single time; about 10% belongs to the top ten. This clonotype was detected only a few times. Its antigen is undetermined. J is TRBJ2-1 and V is TRBV6-1; D is unclear. The TCR sequence derives from a man aged 45-60 years who received an inactivated influenza vaccine. Material: PBMCs from blood, obtained around 5 days after vaccination. The DNA of the CDR3 is TGTGCCAGCGCACCAAACTCCTACAATGAGCAGTTCTTC. Encoded protein: CASAPNSYNEQFF.